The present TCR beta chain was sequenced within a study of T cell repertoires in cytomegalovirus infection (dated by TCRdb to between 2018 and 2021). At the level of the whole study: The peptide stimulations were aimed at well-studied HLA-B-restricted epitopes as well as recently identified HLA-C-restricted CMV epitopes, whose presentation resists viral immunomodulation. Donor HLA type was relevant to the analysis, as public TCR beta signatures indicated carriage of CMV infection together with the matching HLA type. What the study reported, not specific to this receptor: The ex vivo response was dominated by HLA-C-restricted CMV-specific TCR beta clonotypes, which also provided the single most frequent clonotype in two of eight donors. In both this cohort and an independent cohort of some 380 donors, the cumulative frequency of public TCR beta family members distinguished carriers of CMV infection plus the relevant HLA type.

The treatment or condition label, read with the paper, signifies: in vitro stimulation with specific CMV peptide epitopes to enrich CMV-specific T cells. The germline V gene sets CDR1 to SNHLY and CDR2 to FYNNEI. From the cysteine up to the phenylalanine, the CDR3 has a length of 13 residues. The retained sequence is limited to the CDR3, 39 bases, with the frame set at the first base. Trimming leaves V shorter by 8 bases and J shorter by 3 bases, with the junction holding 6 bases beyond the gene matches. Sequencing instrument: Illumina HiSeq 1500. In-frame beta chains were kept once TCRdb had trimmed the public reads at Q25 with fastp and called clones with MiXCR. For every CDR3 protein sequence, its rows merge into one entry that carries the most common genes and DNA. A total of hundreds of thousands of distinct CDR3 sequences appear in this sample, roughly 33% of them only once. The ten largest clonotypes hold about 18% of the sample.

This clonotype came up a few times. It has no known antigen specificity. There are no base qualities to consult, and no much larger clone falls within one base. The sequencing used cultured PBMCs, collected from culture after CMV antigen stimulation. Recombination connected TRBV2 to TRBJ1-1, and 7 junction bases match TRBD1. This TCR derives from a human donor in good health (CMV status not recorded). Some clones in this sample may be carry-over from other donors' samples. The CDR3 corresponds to CASATGAYTEAFF. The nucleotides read TGTGCCAGCGCCACAGGGGCATACACTGAAGCTTTCTTT.